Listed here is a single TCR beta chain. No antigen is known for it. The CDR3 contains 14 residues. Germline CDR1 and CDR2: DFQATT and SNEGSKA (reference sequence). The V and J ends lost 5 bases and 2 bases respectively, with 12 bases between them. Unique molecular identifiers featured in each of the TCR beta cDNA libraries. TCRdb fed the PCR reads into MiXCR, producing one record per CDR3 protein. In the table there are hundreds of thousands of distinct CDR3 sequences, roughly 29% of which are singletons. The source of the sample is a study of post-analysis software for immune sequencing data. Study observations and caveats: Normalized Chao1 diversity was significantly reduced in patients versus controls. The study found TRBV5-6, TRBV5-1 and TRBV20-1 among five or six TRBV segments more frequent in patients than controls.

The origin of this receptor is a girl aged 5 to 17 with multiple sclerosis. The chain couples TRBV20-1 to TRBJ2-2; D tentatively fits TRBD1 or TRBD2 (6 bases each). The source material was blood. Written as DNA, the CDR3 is TGCAGTGCTCCCACGGGGGCTAACACCGGGGAGCTGTTTTTT. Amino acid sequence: CSAPTGANTGELFF.